Sequencing of this TCR beta chain was carried out in a study of blood T cell repertoires in COVID-19. Study at large: Samples representing acute and convalescent COVID-19 were sourced from the United States, Italy and Spain.

The table came from immunoSEQ multiplex PCR; TCRdb's copy has only in-frame clones and leaves some out. Here the sample spans about 58,000 clones, about 81% being singletons. The CDR3 has 11 amino acids. CDR1 and CDR2 (germline): SNHLY, FYNNEI. Trimming removed 5 bases at V and 5 bases at J, with 6 bases between. One Seattle source followed patients from active infection through their disease course. This sequence was found in a man in his sixties with COVID-19, enrolled during active disease. Material for sequencing was peripheral blood. The chain joins TRBV2 to TRBJ1-2; no clear D. The CDR3 sequence is CASSPLYGYTF. CDR3 DNA sequence: TGTGCCAGCAGTCCTTTATATGGCTACACCTTC.